This T cell receptor (beta chain) was sequenced during a study of post-analysis software for immune sequencing data. About the research overall: Included courses were relapsing-remitting and secondary progressive multiple sclerosis; progressive-relapsing multiple sclerosis was also included. Study results and limitations: Elevated frequency relative to controls characterized four or five TRBV segments in patients, TRBV5-6, TRBV5-1 and TRBV20-1 among them.

The TCR beta cDNA libraries contained unique molecular identifiers. TCRdb re-called the PCR reads with MiXCR, one entry per CDR3 protein. Found here are about 820,000 distinct CDR3 sequences, approximately 53% of them singletons; the top ten hold approximately 4.3%. The trim removed 6 bases at V and 8 bases at J, leaving 10 bases unmatched. The CDR3 sequence is 14 residues long. This clonotype has a handful of counts. As yet, its antigen is unknown. The sequence was collected from a girl aged 10 to 17 with multiple sclerosis. The V and J genes are TRBV12-3 or TRBV12-4 and TRBJ1-2; 9 bases are a match to TRBD1. The sequencing sample was made of blood. The chain's CDR3 is CASRRIQGAQGYTF. In nucleotides, the CDR3 is TGTGCCAGCAGACGAATACAGGGGGCTCAAGGCTACACCTTC.